This T cell receptor beta chain stems from a study of blood T cell repertoires in COVID-19 (dated by TCRdb to about 2020). Concerning the study at large: Samples covering the acute and convalescent phases of COVID-19 were provided by collaborators in the United States, Italy and Spain. The sample metadata nearly always contained a de-identified subject ID, COVID-19 status, age in years and sex. Deeply sampled blood TCRbeta repertoires from subjects exposed to, actively infected with, or recovered from COVID-19 were included in the dataset. The repertoires were made available in a free public database intended to serve as a resource for research on the immune response to SARS-CoV-2. Where available, HLA class I and class II types were obtained from metadata supplied by the sample provider rather than from assay-based typing. The prospective study material was composed of cDNA or gDNA derived from T cells, B-cell-depleted T cells, or PBMCs. Samples were obtained from the ongoing ImmuneRACE study (first 160 participants) and from over a thousand subjects provided by 6 global collaborators. The paper's findings and limits, for the study overall: How much clinical and demographic metadata was included differed by source and by participant, and the metadata was provided uncurated.

TCRbeta CDR3 regions were amplified from genomic DNA using the immunoSEQ Assay, a bias-controlled multiplex PCR. On the authors' methods: The number of nucleated cells in each sample was estimated from the amplification of reference gene primers within the assay. To quantify the absolute abundance of each unique TCRbeta CDR3 rearrangement, sequence reads were collapsed and filtered. Productive Simpson clonality was computed per sample as the square root of Simpson's diversity index over productive rearrangements. Imported from immuneACCESS, the table was reduced by TCRdb to in-frame sequences with V and J called. These copies leave out some clones; in studies compared against another copy, an unresolved V gene accounts for under half, and the cause of the remainder is not known. That table furnishes V, J and clone size, whereas the DNA furnished D and trimming. This sample has 160,000 or so clones in its table, and approximately 84% of those were observed once. Together, the top ten hold about 5.3% of the sample.

This clone was picked up a small number of times. Its antigen is not yet known. No base qualities exist here, and no much larger clone lies one base off it. The V and J ends are trimmed by 1 base and 2 bases, leaving 11 bases between them. From the cysteine up to the phenylalanine, the CDR3 has a length of 16 residues. The retained sequence is limited to the CDR3, 48 bases, with the frame set at the first base. Based on the germline V gene, the CDR1 and CDR2 sequences are SGHTA and FQGTGA. Enrolling through a virtual design, the prospective study's participants ranged in age from roughly 18 to 89 years and lived across 24 United States geographic areas. To assign participants to cohorts, the prospective study relied on clinical history that participants themselves reported in a screening survey and a study questionnaire. In the prospective study, whole blood, serum and a nasopharyngeal or oropharyngeal swab were collected from each participant by mobile phlebotomists. Additional blood draws and questionnaires over an approximately two-month period could optionally be provided by prospective study participants. Before DNA extraction, blood samples from the prospective study were shipped at room temperature or frozen.

Sequenced input: PBMCs or T cells enriched from blood (not recorded which). The origin of this receptor is a woman aged 40-49 years with acute COVID-19. Here the chain combines TRBV7-3 and TRBJ2-2; TRBD1 is a possible D gene, resting on 6 matching bases. CDR3 loop: CASSLMDRANTGELFF. The DNA sequence is TGTGCCAGCAGCTTAATGGACAGAGCAAACACCGGGGAGCTGTTTTTT.